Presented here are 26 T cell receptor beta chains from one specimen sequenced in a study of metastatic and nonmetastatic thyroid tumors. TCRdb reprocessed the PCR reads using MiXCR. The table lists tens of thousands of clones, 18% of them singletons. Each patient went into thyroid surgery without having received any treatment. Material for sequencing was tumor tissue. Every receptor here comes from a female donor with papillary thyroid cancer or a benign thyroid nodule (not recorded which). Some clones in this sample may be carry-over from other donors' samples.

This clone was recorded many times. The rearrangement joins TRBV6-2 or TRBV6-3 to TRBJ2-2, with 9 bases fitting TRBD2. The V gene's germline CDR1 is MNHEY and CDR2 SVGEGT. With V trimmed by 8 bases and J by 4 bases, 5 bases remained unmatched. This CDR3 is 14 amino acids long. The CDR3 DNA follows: TGTGCCAGCGAGCTAGCGGGGTCCACCGGGGAGCTGTTTTTT. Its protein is CASELAGSTGELFF.

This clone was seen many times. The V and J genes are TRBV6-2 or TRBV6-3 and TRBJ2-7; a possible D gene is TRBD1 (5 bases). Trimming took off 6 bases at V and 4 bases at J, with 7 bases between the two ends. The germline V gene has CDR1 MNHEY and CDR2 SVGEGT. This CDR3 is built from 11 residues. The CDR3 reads CASRRQYEQYF. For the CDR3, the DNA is TGTGCCAGCAGAAGACAGTACGAGCAGTACTTC.

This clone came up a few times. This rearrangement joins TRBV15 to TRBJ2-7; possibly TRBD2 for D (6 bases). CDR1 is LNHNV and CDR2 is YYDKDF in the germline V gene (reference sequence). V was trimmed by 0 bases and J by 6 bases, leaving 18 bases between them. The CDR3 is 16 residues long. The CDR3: CATSRDLGGGVVEQYF. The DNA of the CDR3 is TGTGCCACCAGCAGAGACCTTGGAGGAGGGGTCGTCGAGCAGTACTTC.

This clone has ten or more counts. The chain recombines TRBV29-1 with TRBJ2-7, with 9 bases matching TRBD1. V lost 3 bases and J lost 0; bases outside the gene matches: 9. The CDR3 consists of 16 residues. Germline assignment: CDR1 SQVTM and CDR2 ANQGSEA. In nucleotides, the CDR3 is TGCAGCGTTGATTTACAGGGGGCGTCGAGCTCCTACGAGCAGTACTTC. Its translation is CSVDLQGASSSYEQYF.

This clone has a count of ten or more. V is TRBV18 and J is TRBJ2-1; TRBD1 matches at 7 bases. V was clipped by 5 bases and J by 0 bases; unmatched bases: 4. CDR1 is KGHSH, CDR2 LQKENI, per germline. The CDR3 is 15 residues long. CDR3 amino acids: CASSDRESSYNEQFF. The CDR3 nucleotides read TGTGCCAGCTCAGACAGGGAAAGCTCCTACAATGAGCAGTTCTTC.

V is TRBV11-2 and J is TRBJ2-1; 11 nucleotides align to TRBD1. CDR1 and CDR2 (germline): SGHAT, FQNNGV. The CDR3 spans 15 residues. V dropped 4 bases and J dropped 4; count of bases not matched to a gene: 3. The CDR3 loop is CASSYGQGAYNEQFF. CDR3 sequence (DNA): TGTGCCAGCAGCTACGGACAGGGGGCGTACAATGAGCAGTTCTTC.

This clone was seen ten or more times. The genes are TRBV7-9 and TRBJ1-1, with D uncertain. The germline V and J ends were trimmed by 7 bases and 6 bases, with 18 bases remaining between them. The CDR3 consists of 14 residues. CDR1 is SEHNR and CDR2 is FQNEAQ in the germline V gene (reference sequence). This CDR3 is CASIFMGKSPEAFF. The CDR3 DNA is TGTGCCAGCATCTTTATGGGGAAGTCTCCTGAAGCTTTCTTT. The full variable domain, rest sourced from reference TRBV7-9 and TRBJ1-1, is DTGVSQNPRHKITKRGQNVTFRCDPISEHNRLYWYRQTLGQGPEFLTYFQNEAQLEKSRLLSDRFSAERPKGSFSTLEIQRTEQGDSAMYLCASIFMGKSPEAFFGQGTRLTVV.

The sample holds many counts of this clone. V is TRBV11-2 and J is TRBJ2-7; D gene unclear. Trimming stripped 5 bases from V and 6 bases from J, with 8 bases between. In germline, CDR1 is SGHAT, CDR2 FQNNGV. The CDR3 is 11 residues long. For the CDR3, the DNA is TGTGCCAGCAGCCCGAAGCGCGAGCAGTACTTC. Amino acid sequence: CASSPKREQYF.

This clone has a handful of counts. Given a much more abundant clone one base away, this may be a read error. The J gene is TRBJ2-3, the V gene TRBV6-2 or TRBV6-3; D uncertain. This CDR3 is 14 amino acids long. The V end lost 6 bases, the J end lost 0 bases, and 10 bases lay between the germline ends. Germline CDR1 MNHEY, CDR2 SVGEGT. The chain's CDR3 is CASRKGLSTDTQYF. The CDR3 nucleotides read TGTGCCAGCAGAAAGGGTCTGAGCACAGATACGCAGTATTTT.

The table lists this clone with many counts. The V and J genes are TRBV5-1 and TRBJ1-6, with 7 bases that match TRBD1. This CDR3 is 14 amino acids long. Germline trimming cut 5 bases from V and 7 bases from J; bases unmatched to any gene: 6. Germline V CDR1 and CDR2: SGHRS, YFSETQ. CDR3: CASRPGQTNSPLHF. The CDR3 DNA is TGCGCCAGCAGGCCGGGACAGACAAATTCACCCCTCCACTTT.

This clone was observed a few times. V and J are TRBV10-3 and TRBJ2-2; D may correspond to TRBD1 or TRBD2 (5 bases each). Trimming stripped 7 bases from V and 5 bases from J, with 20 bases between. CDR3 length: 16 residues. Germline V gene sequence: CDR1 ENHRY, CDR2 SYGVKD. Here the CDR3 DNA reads TGTGCCATCACCTCCGAGGGGCTGGGGAAAACCGGGGAGCTGTTTTTT. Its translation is CAITSEGLGKTGELFF.

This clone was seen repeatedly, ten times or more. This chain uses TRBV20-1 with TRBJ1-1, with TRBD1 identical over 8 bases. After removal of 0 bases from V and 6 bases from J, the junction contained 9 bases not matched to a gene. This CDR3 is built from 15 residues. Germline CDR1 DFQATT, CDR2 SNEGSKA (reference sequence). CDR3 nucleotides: TGCAGTGCTAGAGATACAGGGGGGCTAGCCCCTGAAGCTTTCTTT. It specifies CSARDTGGLAPEAFF.

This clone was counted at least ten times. This CDR3 reads CASRIGGWEGLAEAFF. The CDR3 DNA is TGTGCCAGCAGGATAGGGGGTTGGGAGGGTTTGGCTGAAGCTTTCTTT. The chain is built from TRBV7-8 and TRBJ1-1; D may be TRBD1 (6 bases). Trimming left V 6 bases short and J 6 bases short, with 23 bases between. This CDR3 contains 16 residues. Germline V CDR1 and CDR2: SGHVS, FQNEAQ.

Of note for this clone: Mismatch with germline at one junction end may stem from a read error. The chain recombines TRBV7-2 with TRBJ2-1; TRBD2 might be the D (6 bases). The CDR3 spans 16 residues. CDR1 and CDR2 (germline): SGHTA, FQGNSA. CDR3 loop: CASSFAGSSIYNEQSF. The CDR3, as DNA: TGTGCCAGCAGCTTCGCCGGGAGTTCCATCTACAATGAGCAGTCCTTC.

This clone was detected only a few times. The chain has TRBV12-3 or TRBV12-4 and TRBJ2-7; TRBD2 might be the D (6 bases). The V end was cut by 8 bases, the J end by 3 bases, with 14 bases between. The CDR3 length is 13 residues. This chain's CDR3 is CASGGASVYEQYF. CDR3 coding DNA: TGTGCCAGCGGAGGGGCTAGCGTCTACGAGCAGTACTTC.

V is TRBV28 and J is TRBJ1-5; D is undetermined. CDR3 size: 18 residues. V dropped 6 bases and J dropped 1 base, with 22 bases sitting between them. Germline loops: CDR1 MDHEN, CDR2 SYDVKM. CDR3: CASSCRRVTRGSNQPQHF. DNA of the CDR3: TGTGCCAGCAGCTGTCGGAGGGTGACTCGAGGGAGCAATCAGCCCCAGCATTTT.

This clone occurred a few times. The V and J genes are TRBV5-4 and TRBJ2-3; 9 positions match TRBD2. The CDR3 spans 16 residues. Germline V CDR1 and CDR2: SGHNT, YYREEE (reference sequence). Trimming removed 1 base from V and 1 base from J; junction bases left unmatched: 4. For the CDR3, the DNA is TGTGCCAGCAGCTTGATGGCTAGCGGGGGCACAGATACGCAGTATTTT. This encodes CASSLMASGGTDTQYF.

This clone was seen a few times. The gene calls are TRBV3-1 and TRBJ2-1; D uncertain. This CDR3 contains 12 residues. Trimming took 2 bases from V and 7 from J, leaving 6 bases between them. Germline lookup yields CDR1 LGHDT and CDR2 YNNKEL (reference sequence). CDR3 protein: CASSQHLNEQFF. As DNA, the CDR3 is TGTGCCAGCAGCCAACATCTGAATGAGCAGTTCTTC.

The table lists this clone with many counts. The CDR3 region is CASSEGATTQFF. For the CDR3, the DNA is TGTGCCAGCAGTGAAGGTGCGACTACACAGTTCTTC. The chain has TRBV6-1 and TRBJ2-1; D may be TRBD2 (5 bases). The germline V and J ends were trimmed by 1 base and 13 bases, with 11 bases remaining between them. This CDR3 is built from 12 residues. In germline, CDR1 is MNHNS, CDR2 SASEGT.

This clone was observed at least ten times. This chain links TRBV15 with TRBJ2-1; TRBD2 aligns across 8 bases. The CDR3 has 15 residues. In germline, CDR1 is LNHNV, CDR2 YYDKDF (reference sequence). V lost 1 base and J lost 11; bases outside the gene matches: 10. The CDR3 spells CATSRVGPSGLKQFF. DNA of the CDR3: TGTGCCACCAGCAGAGTGGGGCCTAGCGGGCTGAAGCAGTTCTTC.

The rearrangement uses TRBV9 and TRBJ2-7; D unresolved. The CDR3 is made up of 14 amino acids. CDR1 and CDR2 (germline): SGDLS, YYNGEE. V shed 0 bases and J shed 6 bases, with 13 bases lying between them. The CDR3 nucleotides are TGTGCCAGCAGCGTAGGGGTCTTGCCAGGCGAGCAGTACTTC. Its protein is CASSVGVLPGEQYF.

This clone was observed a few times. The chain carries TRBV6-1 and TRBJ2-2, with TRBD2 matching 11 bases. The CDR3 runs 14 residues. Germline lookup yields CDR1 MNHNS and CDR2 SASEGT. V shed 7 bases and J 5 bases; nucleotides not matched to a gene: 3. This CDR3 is CASKGLADTGELFF. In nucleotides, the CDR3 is TGTGCCAGCAAGGGACTAGCGGATACCGGGGAGCTGTTTTTT.

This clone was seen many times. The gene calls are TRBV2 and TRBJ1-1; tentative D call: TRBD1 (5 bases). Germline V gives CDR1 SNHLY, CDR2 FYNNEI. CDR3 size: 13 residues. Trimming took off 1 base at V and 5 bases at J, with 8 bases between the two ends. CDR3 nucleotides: TGTGCCAGCAGTGAAGTTGGGGGGACTGAAGCTTTCTTT. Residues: CASSEVGGTEAFF.

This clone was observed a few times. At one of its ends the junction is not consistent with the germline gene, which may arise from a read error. The DNA for the CDR3 is TGTACCAGCAGCGGCCACTCTAGGGCAGATACGCAGTATTTT. Residues: CTSSGHSRADTQYF. The chain recombines TRBV11-2 with TRBJ2-3; D is possibly TRBD2 (5 bases). Germline V gene lookup returns CDR1 SGHAT and CDR2 FQNNGV. CDR3 size: 14 residues.

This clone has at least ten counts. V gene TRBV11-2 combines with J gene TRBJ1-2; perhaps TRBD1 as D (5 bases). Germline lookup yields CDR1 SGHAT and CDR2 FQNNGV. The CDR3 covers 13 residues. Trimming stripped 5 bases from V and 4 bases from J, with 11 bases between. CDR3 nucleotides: TGTGCCAGCAGCATGGGGGGGGGCTATGGCTACACCTTC. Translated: CASSMGGGYGYTF.

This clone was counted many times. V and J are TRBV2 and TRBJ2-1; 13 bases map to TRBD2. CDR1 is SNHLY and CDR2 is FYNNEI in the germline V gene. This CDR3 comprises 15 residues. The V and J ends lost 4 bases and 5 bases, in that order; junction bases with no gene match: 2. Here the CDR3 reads CASSGTSGGNNEQFF. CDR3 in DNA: TGTGCCAGCAGTGGGACTAGCGGGGGAAACAATGAGCAGTTCTTC. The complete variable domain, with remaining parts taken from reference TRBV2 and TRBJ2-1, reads EPEVTQTPSHQVTQMGQEVILRCVPISNHLYFYWYRQILGQKVEFLVSFYNNEISEKSEIFDDQFSVERPDGSNFTLKIRSTKLEDSAMYFCASSGTSGGNNEQFFGPGTRLTVL.